These 5 T cell receptor beta chains were sequenced from one sample in a study of T-cell reconstitution after alpha-beta-depleted transplantation in children. Using unique molecular identifiers, the investigators prepared the TCRbeta library. TCRdb recomputed calls from the PCR reads with MiXCR, one row per CDR3 protein. Of a few hundred thousand distinct CDR3 sequences listed, around 10% are singletons. Here the sequenced sample was PBMCs, taken before TCRalphabeta/CD19-depleted stem cell transplant. These receptors were taken from a boy less than two years old with acute myeloid leukemia, due to receive a stem cell transplant.

This clonotype was counted only a few times. CDR3 DNA sequence: TGTGCCAGCAGCTTAGCTCGGACTAGTGCCCACGAGCAGTACTTC. Translation gives CASSLARTSAHEQYF. The gene calls are TRBV7-2 and TRBJ2-7, with TRBD2 identical over 7 bases. V lost 0 bases to trimming and J lost 5 bases; unmatched junction nucleotides: 7. The CDR3 totals 15 residues. CDR1 is SGHTA, CDR2 FQGNSA, per germline.

This clonotype has ten or more counts. V usage is TRBV4-2 and J usage is TRBJ2-3; TRBD2 matches at 12 bases. The trim removed 5 bases at V and 4 bases at J, leaving 13 bases unmatched. The CDR3 is made up of 18 amino acids. In germline, CDR1 is LGHNA, CDR2 YNFKEQ. The CDR3: CASSYQTTSGGLADTQYF. Here the CDR3 DNA reads TGTGCCAGCAGCTACCAGACTACTAGCGGGGGGCTAGCAGATACGCAGTATTTT.

There are many counts of this clonotype. The chain carries TRBV23-1 and TRBJ2-7, with 7 bases aligning to TRBD1. TRBV23-1 is an open reading frame, and its role is uncertain. The trim removed 3 bases at V and 3 bases at J, leaving 11 bases unmatched. The CDR3 loop spans 16 amino acids. For the CDR3, the DNA is TGCGCCAGCAGTCAGCGAGACAGGGAAGAACTCTACGAGCAGTACTTC. Residues: CASSQRDREELYEQYF.

This clonotype was counted at least ten times. This chain joins TRBV5-6 and TRBJ1-1; unclear D gene. CDR3 length: 16 residues. The V and J ends lost 4 bases and 1 base respectively, with 17 bases between them. CDR1 is SGHDT and CDR2 is YYEEEE in the germline V gene. CDR3 in amino acids: CASSALTGISNTEAFF. The CDR3 DNA reads TGTGCCAGCAGCGCACTAACCGGGATATCGAACACTGAAGCTTTCTTT.

This clonotype has at least ten counts. V and J are TRBV7-6 and TRBJ2-1; 13 nucleotides align to TRBD2. V was pared by 5 bases and J by 4 bases, with 8 bases of the junction left unmatched. The CDR3 is 17 amino acids. Germline CDR1 reads SGHVS; CDR2 reads FNYEAQ. The CDR3 DNA reads as TGTGCCAGCAGCCCTCGACTAGCGGGGGGACGATACAATGAGCAGTTCTTC. It encodes CASSPRLAGGRYNEQFF.